The 14 T cell receptor beta chains listed next were all sequenced from one sample in a study of blood T cell repertoires in COVID-19. Produced via immunoSEQ multiplex PCR; TCRdb's table is partial and in-frame only. The sample carries over 200,000 clones, around 87% recorded once. The sample taken for sequencing was peripheral blood. The receptors shown here come from a woman aged 25 to 39 who had recovered from COVID-19.

The gene calls are TRBV9 and TRBJ1-4, with 8 bases identical to TRBD1. CDR3 length: 14 residues. Germline trimming cut 4 bases from V and 5 bases from J; bases unmatched to any gene: 4. CDR1 is SGDLS and CDR2 is YYNGEE in the germline V gene. The CDR3 nucleotides read TGTGCCAGCAGCACACAGGGGGTAAATGAAAAACTGTTTTTT. This translates into CASSTQGVNEKLFF. The full variable domain, completed using reference TRBV9 and TRBJ1-4, is DSGVTQTPKHLITATGQRVTLRCSPRSGDLSVYWYQQSLDQGLQFLIQYYNGEERAKGNILERFSAQQFPDLHSELNLSSLELGDSALYFCASSTQGVNEKLFFGSGTQLSVL.

V usage is TRBV9 and J usage is TRBJ1-1; 8 bases align to TRBD1. The J segment lost 7 bases and the V segment lost 1 base, leaving 9 bases of the junction unmatched. The CDR3 extends over 15 amino acids. Germline V gives CDR1 SGDLS, CDR2 YYNGEE. This chain's CDR3 is CASSVSPGGVGEAFF. The CDR3, as DNA: TGTGCCAGCAGCGTAAGTCCAGGGGGCGTTGGTGAAGCTTTCTTT.

Here the CDR3 reads CASSLGLAGGQDTQYF. Here the CDR3 DNA reads TGTGCCAGCAGCCTGGGACTAGCGGGGGGGCAGGATACGCAGTATTTT. V and J are TRBV7-2 and TRBJ2-3, with 16 bases fitting TRBD2. This CDR3 region has 16 residues. Germline V gene data show CDR1 as SGHTA and CDR2 as FQGNSA. V shed 5 bases and J 6 bases; nucleotides not matched to a gene: 5.

The rearrangement joins TRBV12-3 or TRBV12-4 to TRBJ2-5; maybe TRBD1 (5 bases). CDR3 length equals 13 residues. Trimming shortened V by 3 bases and J by 4 bases, and 9 bases separated the two germline ends. This CDR3 is CASSFVQVETQYF. The CDR3 nucleotides are TGTGCCAGCAGTTTTGTACAGGTAGAGACCCAGTACTTC.

The table lists this clone with a count of one. The V gene is TRBV12-1, the J gene TRBJ2-5; the table assigns TRBD1, which was not confirmed against the DNA. TRBV12-1 has pseudogene status. The CDR3 extends over 15 amino acids. CDR3 bases: TGTGCCAGCAGCTTGGGCAGGGGGCGCCAAGAGACCCAGTACTTC. Encoded protein: CASSLGRGRQETQYF.

The rearrangement uses TRBV6-5 and TRBJ2-5; 13 positions match TRBD2. The CDR3 is made up of 16 amino acids. Germline loops: CDR1 MNHEY, CDR2 SVGAGI. V lost 2 bases to trimming and J lost 1 base; unmatched junction nucleotides: 1. CDR3 sequence (DNA): TGTGCCAGCAGTTACGGACTAGCGGGGGCCCAAGAGACCCAGTACTTC. The encoded protein is CASSYGLAGAQETQYF.

The chain has TRBV4-2 and TRBJ2-1, with 15 nucleotides matching TRBD2. Losses at the gene ends were 4 bases for V and 4 bases for J; bases not matched to a gene: 11. The CDR3 is 19 residues long. The germline CDR1 and CDR2 sequences are LGHNA and YNFKEQ. CDR3 amino acids: CASSPEGTSGGLGYNEQFF. DNA of the CDR3: TGTGCCAGCAGCCCCGAAGGGACTAGCGGGGGGCTGGGGTACAATGAGCAGTTCTTC.

The rearrangement joins TRBV20-1 to TRBJ1-2; D is perhaps TRBD1 (5 bases). Germline CDR1 is DFQATT and CDR2 is SNEGSKA (reference sequence). V was trimmed by 3 bases and J by 5 bases, leaving 25 bases between them. The length of the CDR3 is 17 residues. The CDR3 sequence is CSASPLVTGLGGYGYTF. The CDR3 bases are TGCAGTGCTAGTCCCCTCGTCACGGGCCTGGGGGGATATGGCTACACCTTC.

This sequence joins TRBV7-9 and TRBJ2-6; 8 positions match TRBD1. J gave up 2 bases and V 5 bases, and 5 bases lay outside the gene matches. Germline-derived CDR1 and CDR2 are SEHNR and FQNEAQ (reference sequence). This CDR3 has 16 amino acids. CDR3 DNA: TGTGCCAGCAGCGTTTCCAGGGGGCCTGGGGCCAACGTCCTGACTTTC. Its protein is CASSVSRGPGANVLTF.

The sample holds a few counts of this clone. This chain joins TRBV7-9 and TRBJ1-1; TRBD1 might be the D (5 bases). V shed 5 bases and J shed 2 bases, with 9 bases lying between them. From germline, CDR1 is SEHNR and CDR2 FQNEAQ (reference sequence). The CDR3 consists of 13 residues. This CDR3 is CASSRQGNTEAFF. The CDR3 DNA follows: TGTGCCAGCAGCCGCCAGGGCAACACTGAAGCTTTCTTT. Complete variable domain (other parts from reference TRBV7-9 and TRBJ1-1): DTGVSQNPRHKITKRGQNVTFRCDPISEHNRLYWYRQTLGQGPEFLTYFQNEAQLEKSRLLSDRFSAERPKGSFSTLEIQRTEQGDSAMYLCASSRQGNTEAFFGQGTRLTVV.

In the case of this clone: The sample contains more than one DNA sequence encoding this CDR3. The chain is built from TRBV4-1 and TRBJ1-1; possibly TRBD1 for D (5 bases). The V gene's germline CDR1 is MGHRA and CDR2 YSYEKL. The CDR3 is 14 residues long. V dropped 0 bases and J dropped 1 base, with 6 bases sitting between them. The CDR3 loop reads CASSQDQGNTEAFF. The CDR3 bases are TGCGCCAGCAGCCAAGATCAGGGGAACACTGAAGCTTTCTTT.

In DNA form, the CDR3 reads TGTGCCAGCCAGCTCGGGAGCGGATTCATTTACGAGCAGTACTTC. This sequence encodes CASQLGSGFIYEQYF. V and J are TRBV2 and TRBJ2-7; D might be TRBD2 (6 bases). Germline CDR1 and CDR2: SNHLY and FYNNEI. CDR3 size: 15 residues. V gave up 8 bases and J gave up 4 bases, with 21 bases separating them.

The chain couples TRBV11-2 to TRBJ2-7; D remains ambiguous. Germline values: CDR1 SGHAT, CDR2 FQNNGV. V was trimmed by 5 bases and J by 0 bases, leaving 17 bases between them. The CDR3 loop spans 16 amino acids. The CDR3 region is CASSALVSTSSYEQYF. The DNA of the CDR3 is TGTGCCAGCAGCGCGTTGGTTTCAACCTCCTCCTACGAGCAGTACTTC. Together with reference TRBV11-2 and TRBJ2-7, the CDR3 gives the full variable domain: EAGVAQSPRYKIIEKRQSVAFWCNPISGHATLYWYQQILGQGPKLLIQFQNNGVVDDSQLPKDRFSAERLKGVDSTLKIQPAKLEDSAVYLCASSALVSTSSYEQYFGPGTRLTVT.

The table lists this clone with a few counts. CDR3 region: CASSLDLQGREGYTF. The CDR3 nucleotides read TGTGCCAGCAGCTTAGACCTACAGGGTCGCGAGGGCTACACCTTC. The V gene is TRBV7-9, the J gene TRBJ1-2, with D possibly TRBD1 on 6 matching bases. This CDR3 contains 15 residues. The V end was cut by 1 base, the J end by 8 bases, with 17 bases between. The germline V gene has CDR1 SEHNR and CDR2 FQNEAQ (reference sequence).